The T cell receptor (beta chain) described here comes from a study of a mutant IDH1 vaccine in newly diagnosed glioma. The wider study: Of treated patients, 62.5% were men and roughly 38% women, averaging 40.4 years.

Profiling relied on immunoSEQ multiplex PCR, and the TCRdb table lists in-frame clones only, not all of them. The sample contains about 92,000 clones, around 82% of which appear only once. The CDR3 contains 15 residues. V was cut by 1 base and J by 4 bases, with 14 bases left in between. Germline CDR1 is SGHTA and CDR2 is FQGNSA. Indicated time point: baseline, week 1 (first vaccination visit). The sample's treatment: pre-vaccination baseline after standard-of-care therapy. The chain is built from TRBV7-2 and TRBJ2-7; D is undetermined. This material consisted of PBMCs, taken from a glioma patient treated with radiotherapy, temozolomide or both. The sequence came from a woman aged 45-65 years with glioma. The DNA for the CDR3 is TGTGCCAGCAGCTTAGAGTTTTCGCCTTCTTACGAGCAGTACTTC. Protein product: CASSLEFSPSYEQYF.